This T cell receptor beta chain comes out of a study of blood T cells in healthy people across ages. In germline, CDR1 is MNHNY, CDR2 SVGAGI (reference sequence). The CDR3 consists of 12 residues. Trimming at V came to 2 bases and at J to 11 bases, leaving 3 bases not matched to a gene. A second PCR of 7 to 11 cycles used a sample-barcoded 5' primer and a J-beta primer mix. TCRdb used MiXCR to reprocess the 5' RACE reads, holding one entry per CDR3 protein. The sample includes 600,000 to 1,000,000 distinct CDR3 sequences, roughly 25% of them seen just once. These data are also associated with another study on T cells of mothers and their children.

This clonotype originated in a boy under 18 in good health. The specimen sequenced was blood. This chain links TRBV6-6 with TRBJ2-1, with 7 bases that match TRBD1. CDR3 nucleotides: TGTGCCAGCAGTTACGACAGGGCAAAGCAGTTCTTC. This encodes CASSYDRAKQFF.